The 31 T cell receptor beta chains below all came from one sample that was sequenced in a study of molecular identifiers for immune sequencing clone quantification. A single record per CDR3 protein comes from TCRdb applying MiXCR to the PCR reads. The table includes more than 85,000 distinct CDR3 sequences, under 40% detected once. The sequencing sample was made of naive CD8+ T cells from blood, with Jurkat cell RNA spiked in. The subset: FACS-sorted CD8+CD4-CCR7+CD45RA+ naive T cells. These receptors were taken from a human donor in good health. Some libraries in this study had Jurkat cell RNA spiked in.

CDR3 in amino acids: CASSLLGHANYGYTF. The CDR3 nucleotides are TGTGCCAGCAGTTTATTGGGACATGCTAACTATGGCTACACCTTC. This sequence joins TRBV28 and TRBJ1-2; tentatively, D is TRBD1 (6 bases). V lost 1 base and J lost 0, with 9 bases in between. Germline values: CDR1 MDHEN, CDR2 SYDVKM. This CDR3 comprises 15 residues.

As regards this clonotype: A read error may explain this, as a much larger clone is one base away. The chain carries TRBV20-1 and TRBJ1-4; a possible D gene is TRBD1 (5 bases). Trimming took 2 bases from V and 4 from J, leaving 20 bases between them. In germline, CDR1 is DFQATT, CDR2 SNEGSKA (reference sequence). The CDR3 consists of 17 residues. DNA for the CDR3: TGCAGTGCTAGAACTGGGGGGGTCCTGGGCTATAATGAAAAACTGTTTTTT. It yields the protein CSARTGGVLGYNEKLFF.

V usage is TRBV18 and J usage is TRBJ1-3, with D hard to call. V lost 2 bases and J lost 1, with 6 bases in between. This CDR3 has 14 residues. The germline CDR1 and CDR2 sequences are KGHSH and LQKENI. The DNA of the CDR3 is TGTGCCAGCTCACCATACGGGTCTGGAAACACCATATATTTT. It specifies CASSPYGSGNTIYF.

This clonotype showed up just a few times. The gene calls are TRBV28 and TRBJ2-1, with unresolved D. The germline V gene has CDR1 MDHEN and CDR2 SYDVKM. The CDR3 consists of 12 residues. V was cut by 8 bases and J by 9 bases, with 14 bases left in between. As DNA, the CDR3 is TGTGCCAGCGATAGTTTGAGAGGTGAGCAGTTCTTC. It specifies CASDSLRGEQFF.

This rearrangement joins TRBV13 to TRBJ2-2, with a tentative D call TRBD1 (6 bases). Trimming took off 5 bases at V and 4 bases at J, with 11 bases between the two ends. In germline, CDR1 is PRHDT, CDR2 FYEKMQ (reference sequence). The CDR3 has 14 residues. As DNA, the CDR3 is TGTGCCAGCAGCCCGACAGGCGGCACCGGGGAGCTGTTTTTT. This translates into CASSPTGGTGELFF.

Comments on this clonotype: A clone one base away is much larger, so this may be a read error. CDR3 nucleotide sequence: TGCGCCAGCAGCCAAGATCGGGAACCCTCTGGGGACAACGTCCTGACTTTC. Protein: CASSQDREPSGDNVLTF. V gene TRBV4-3 combines with J gene TRBJ2-6; D is perhaps TRBD2 (5 bases). This CDR3 region has 17 residues. Germline-derived CDR1 and CDR2 are LGHNA and YSLEER.

On this clonotype itself: This could be a read error, since a much larger clone is one nucleotide away. In nucleotides, the CDR3 is TGTGCCAGCAGCATACTAGGGCGCACAGGTACGCAGTATTTT. Protein product: CASSILGRTGTQYF. The chain combines TRBV7-9 with TRBJ2-3; D may be TRBD1 or TRBD2 (5 bases each). The CDR3 consists of 14 residues. Germline CDR1 and CDR2: SEHNR and FQNEAQ (reference sequence).

This clonotype appeared many times. The CDR3 bases are TGCGCCAGCAGCCAAGGGCTGGTAGCCACCAATGAGCAGTTCTTC. It is translated as CASSQGLVATNEQFF. The gene calls are TRBV4-1 and TRBJ2-1, with no clear D. The germline CDR1 and CDR2 sequences are MGHRA and YSYEKL. V was pared by 1 base and J by 6 bases, with 13 bases between. The length of the CDR3 is 15 residues.

This clonotype was seen ten or more times. The chain uses TRBV6-2 or TRBV6-3 and TRBJ1-2; 7 bases are shared with TRBD1. V dropped 5 bases and J dropped 3; count of bases not matched to a gene: 9. Looked up from germline, CDR1 is MNHEY and CDR2 is SVGEGT. This CDR3 is built from 15 residues. The chain's CDR3 is CASSTDDRADYGYTF. CDR3 nucleotide sequence: TGTGCCAGCAGTACGGATGACAGGGCGGACTATGGCTACACCTTC.

The J gene is TRBJ2-3, the V gene TRBV9, with 10 bases lining up with TRBD1. The CDR3 length is 16 residues. Germline CDR1 SGDLS, CDR2 YYNGEE. Losses at the gene ends were 2 bases for V and 2 bases for J; bases not matched to a gene: 5. CDR3 amino acids: CASSVYGTGVTDTQYF. In nucleotides, the CDR3 is TGTGCCAGCAGCGTTTATGGGACAGGGGTCACAGATACGCAGTATTTT.

CDR3 coding DNA: TGTGCCAGCAGTGACAGGGGGCTGAGCTCTGGAAACACCATATATTTT. This gives the protein CASSDRGLSSGNTIYF. J is TRBJ1-3 and V is TRBV2; TRBD1 aligns across 8 bases. The CDR3 has 16 residues. The trim removed 3 bases at V and 0 bases at J, leaving 4 bases unmatched. Germline loops: CDR1 SNHLY, CDR2 FYNNEI.

The V and J genes are TRBV9 and TRBJ2-3, with 9 nucleotides matching TRBD1. Losses at the gene ends were 3 bases for V and 2 bases for J; bases not matched to a gene: 4. This CDR3 region has 15 residues. Germline CDR1 SGDLS, CDR2 YYNGEE. The CDR3 region has the DNA TGTGCCAGCAGCGACGGACAGGGGTCCACAGATACGCAGTATTTT. It codes for CASSDGQGSTDTQYF.

Of note for this clonotype: Since a much larger clone is just one base distant, this may be a read error. V and J are TRBV7-9 and TRBJ2-2; D call uncertain. Per germline, CDR1 SEHNR and CDR2 FQNEAQ (reference sequence). This CDR3 comprises 13 residues. DNA of the CDR3: TGTGCCGGCAGCAGCCGGCTTGACGGGGAGCTGTTTTTT. Amino acid sequence: CAGSSRLDGELFF.

The CDR3 nucleotides read TGTGCCAGCAGCAGGGGAGGGAGCGCCTACGAGCAGTACTTC. It translates to CASSRGGSAYEQYF. J is TRBJ2-7 and V is TRBV27; weak D call: TRBD2 (7 bases). Looked up from germline, CDR1 is MNHEY and CDR2 is SMNVEV (reference sequence). Trimming pared 6 bases from V and 2 bases from J, leaving 14 bases between. This CDR3 has 14 amino acids.

Of note for this clonotype: Just one base apart from a much larger clone, this may be a read error. The CDR3 spells CASRPLGTPEDTQYF. DNA for the CDR3: TGTGCCAGCCGTCCCCTTGGGACCCCGGAAGATACGCAGTATTTT. The rearrangement links TRBV28 to TRBJ2-3; D tentatively reads TRBD1 or TRBD2 (5 bases each). Trimming left V 8 bases short and J 5 bases short, with 20 bases between. The CDR3 extends over 15 amino acids. Per germline, CDR1 MDHEN and CDR2 SYDVKM.

At least ten counts were recorded for this clonotype. The chain employs TRBV7-8 and TRBJ2-3; 13 nucleotides agree with TRBD2. Trimming cost V 10 bases and J 0 bases; bases outside gene matches: 13. This CDR3 region has 18 residues. The germline gives CDR1 SGHVS, CDR2 FQNEAQ. As DNA, the CDR3 is TGTGCCACCCACATGGGACTAGCGGGACCACCTAGCACAGATACGCAGTATTTT. Translating gives CATHMGLAGPPSTDTQYF.

This clonotype turned up a few times. This rearrangement joins TRBV18 to TRBJ2-5; D gene uncertain. CDR1 is KGHSH and CDR2 is LQKENI in the germline V gene. The CDR3 loop spans 12 amino acids. V lost 5 bases, J lost 4 bases, and 8 bases lay in between. The CDR3 nucleotides read TGTGCCAGCTCAGCCCCCGGAGAGACCCAGTACTTC. This gives the protein CASSAPGETQYF.

This clonotype has a count of ten or more. The V call is TRBV29-1, the J call TRBJ2-5; D is uncertain. The germline gives CDR1 SQVTM, CDR2 ANQGSEA. The V and J ends lost 7 bases and 5 bases respectively, with 17 bases between them. This CDR3 has 13 residues. The CDR3 spells CSADFSRAETQYF. The DNA for the CDR3 is TGCAGCGCAGACTTCAGCCGGGCGGAGACCCAGTACTTC.

This clonotype was detected many times. This chain links TRBV6-5 with TRBJ1-1, with unresolved D. The CDR3 length is 13 residues. Germline CDR1 reads MNHEY; CDR2 reads SVGAGI. Trimming pared 3 bases from V and 1 base from J, leaving 6 bases between. CDR3 protein: CASSYAANTEAFF. Written as DNA, the CDR3 is TGTGCCAGCAGTTATGCGGCGAACACTGAAGCTTTCTTT.

With regard to this clonotype: One end of the junction does not line up with germline, which may come from a read error. V usage is TRBV9 and J usage is TRBJ2-2, with D possibly being TRBD1 or TRBD2 (7 bases each). The CDR3 consists of 16 residues. From germline, CDR1 is SGDLS and CDR2 YYNGEE. In DNA form, the CDR3 reads TGTGCCTGCAGCGCAAGCGGGACAGTAATCACCGGGGAGCTGTTTTTT. It yields the protein CACSASGTVITGELFF.

At least ten counts were recorded for this clonotype. The chain has TRBV28 and TRBJ2-7, with unresolved D. Trimming removed 10 bases from V and 11 bases from J, with 24 bases in between. CDR3 length equals 13 residues. Germline lookup yields CDR1 MDHEN and CDR2 SYDVKM. The CDR3 loop is CATLGFPVYSEYF. CDR3 nucleotide sequence: TGTGCCACCCTGGGATTCCCGGTTTATTCGGAGTACTTC.

This clonotype has only a few counts. CDR3 residues: CSAKGWDSIQEGTDTQYF. The DNA of the CDR3 is TGCAGTGCTAAGGGTTGGGATTCAATACAAGAGGGAACAGATACGCAGTATTTT. The chain carries TRBV20-1 and TRBJ2-3; perhaps TRBD2 as D (5 bases). The CDR3 consists of 18 residues. The germline gives CDR1 DFQATT, CDR2 SNEGSKA (reference sequence). V was clipped by 4 bases and J by 3 bases, with 26 bases between them.

This clonotype was found a few times. This chain connects TRBV13 to TRBJ1-2; TRBD1 agrees at 7 bases. Looked up from germline, CDR1 is PRHDT and CDR2 is FYEKMQ (reference sequence). This CDR3 spans 15 amino acids. The V and J ends lost 5 bases and 4 bases, in that order; junction bases with no gene match: 10. CDR3 DNA sequence: TGTGCCAGCAGCATCACAACAGGGGCGGGCTATGGCTACACCTTC. Translation gives CASSITTGAGYGYTF.

This clonotype was recorded many times. The V and J genes are TRBV9 and TRBJ1-3; no definite D call. The V gene lost 0 bases and the J gene lost 0 bases, with 7 bases spanning the gap. There are 15 residues in the CDR3. CDR1 SGDLS and CDR2 YYNGEE come from the germline V gene. The CDR3 spells CASSVDRTSGNTIYF. CDR3 DNA sequence: TGTGCCAGCAGCGTAGATAGAACCTCTGGAAACACCATATATTTT.

This clonotype was counted ten times or more. The chain employs TRBV6-5 and TRBJ2-5; D not certain. The CDR3 sequence is 13 residues long. The V gene lost 2 bases and the J gene lost 4 bases, with 8 bases spanning the gap. From germline, CDR1 is MNHEY and CDR2 SVGAGI. CDR3 DNA sequence: TGTGCCAGCAGTTACGGACGCGTAGAGACCCAGTACTTC. This translates into CASSYGRVETQYF.

This clonotype came up many times. The J gene is TRBJ2-2, the V gene TRBV29-1, with a tentative D call TRBD2 (6 bases). CDR3 length: 13 residues. The V and J ends lost 4 bases and 1 base respectively, with 7 bases between them. From germline, CDR1 is SQVTM and CDR2 ANQGSEA. In DNA, the CDR3 is TGCAGCGTTGTGCGGGAGAACACCGGGGAGCTGTTTTTT. Its protein product is CSVVRENTGELFF.

This clonotype has a count of ten or more. V usage is TRBV28 and J usage is TRBJ2-3; 9 bases match TRBD1. The CDR3 runs to 14 residues. J lost 4 bases, V lost 7 bases, and 6 bases had no gene match. Per germline, CDR1 MDHEN and CDR2 SYDVKM. The CDR3 loop is CASNRDREADTQYF. DNA of the CDR3: TGTGCCAGCAATAGGGACAGGGAGGCAGATACGCAGTATTTT.

This clonotype showed up many times. V usage is TRBV7-2 and J usage is TRBJ2-3, with 11 bases fitting TRBD2. Per the germline V gene, CDR1 is SGHTA and CDR2 is FQGNSA. This CDR3 region has 15 residues. V trimming: 2 bases; J trimming: 6 bases; junction bases outside the gene matches: 4. The CDR3, as DNA: TGTGCCAGCAGCTTATCTAGCGGGAGGCCCGATACGCAGTATTTT. Translated, it gives CASSLSSGRPDTQYF.

The V and J genes are TRBV14 and TRBJ2-7; 7 bases are a match to TRBD1. The CDR3 loop spans 14 amino acids. Per germline, CDR1 SGHDN and CDR2 FVKESK. V was pared by 6 bases and J by 0 bases, with 5 bases of the junction left unmatched. CDR3 loop: CASRETGISYEQYF. The CDR3 DNA reads TGTGCCAGCAGGGAGACAGGGATCTCCTACGAGCAGTACTTC. Drawing the rest from reference TRBV14 and TRBJ2-7, the complete variable domain is EAGVTQFPSHSVIEKGQTVTLRCDPISGHDNLYWYRRVMGKEIKFLLHFVKESKQDESGMPNNRFLAERTGGTYSTLKVQPAELEDSGVYFCASRETGISYEQYFGPGTRLTVT.

Details on this clonotype: A much larger clonotype is one base distant, so this may be a read error. The gene calls are TRBV9 and TRBJ2-2, with 11 positions matching TRBD2. CDR3 length: 15 residues. CDR1 SGDLS and CDR2 YYNGEE come from the germline V gene. Trimming at V came to 7 bases and at J to 6 bases, leaving 8 bases not matched to a gene. The CDR3: CASQRTSGRAGELFF. In nucleotides, the CDR3 is TGTGCCAGCCAACGAACTAGCGGGAGAGCCGGGGAGCTGTTTTTT. Combining the CDR3 with reference TRBV9 and TRBJ2-2 gives the whole variable domain DSGVTQTPKHLITATGQRVTLRCSPRSGDLSVYWYQQSLDQGLQFLIQYYNGEERAKGNILERFSAQQFPDLHSELNLSSLELGDSALYFCASQRTSGRAGELFFGEGSRLTVL.

This clonotype was seen many times. V gene TRBV4-3 combines with J gene TRBJ2-3; 7 positions match TRBD2. With V trimmed by 0 bases and J by 4 bases, 10 bases remained unmatched. The germline V gene has CDR1 LGHNA and CDR2 YSLEER. This CDR3 has 17 residues. CDR3 sequence (DNA): TGCGCCAGCAGCCAAGAATTGCGGGAGCTGATGTCAGATACGCAGTATTTT. Translation: CASSQELRELMSDTQYF.